The source of this T cell receptor beta chain is a study of blood T cell repertoires in COVID-19. Study-level background: Specimens from acute and convalescent COVID-19 originated in the United States, Italy and Spain.

In the source study's methods: How many nucleated cells were present was estimated from reference gene primer amplification. Assay: immunoSEQ multiplex PCR; the TCRdb copy retains only in-frame clones and omits some. From that table come the V and J calls and clone size; the DNA was used to work out D and trimming. There are more than 400,000 clones in the sample; around 90% occur only once, and under 0.75% lies in the top ten. V lost 4 bases to trimming and J lost 4 bases, with 19 bases between them. This CDR3 region has 16 residues. The V gene's germline CDR1 is MGHDK and CDR2 SYGVNS. Recovery meant two consecutive negative NP/OP PCR tests, professional clearance, or resolved symptoms.

The chain joins TRBV25-1 to TRBJ1-2; a possible D gene is TRBD1 (5 bases). The source of this sequence is a woman between 18 and 30 years old who had recovered from COVID-19. The sample was PBMCs or T cells enriched from blood (not recorded which). The CDR3 nucleotides read TGTGCCAGCAGTGTGGGGGGGGAGGACGGAACCTATGGCTACACCTTC. Translated: CASSVGGEDGTYGYTF.